The 8 T cell receptor beta chains below all came from one sample that was sequenced in a study of molecular identifiers for immune sequencing clone quantification. One entry per CDR3 protein results from TCRdb running MiXCR on the PCR reads. The sample has over 600,000 distinct CDR3 sequences, 15% to 20% seen once. The sample was naive CD8+ T cells from blood, with Jurkat cell RNA spiked in. Subset denoted: FACS-sorted CD8+CD4-CCR7+CD45RA+ naive T cells. The receptors derive from a human donor in good health. Some libraries in this study had Jurkat cell RNA spiked in.

As for this clonotype: A read error may be the cause here, since a much bigger clone is one base away. V gene TRBV10-2 combines with J gene TRBJ1-2, with D uncertain. Between the trimmed V and J ends, which lost 3 bases and 7 bases, there was a span of 6 bases. Germline V lookup: CDR1 WSHSY, CDR2 SAAADI. This CDR3 has 11 amino acids. The CDR3 DNA reads TGCGCCAGCAGTGAAGGGCGTGGCTACACCTTC. It specifies CASSEGRGYTF.

This clonotype appeared a single time. A read error may explain this, as a much larger clone is one base away. The chain combines TRBV3-1 with TRBJ2-2, with 7 bases aligning to TRBD1. The trim removed 6 bases at V and 2 bases at J, leaving 9 bases unmatched. The CDR3 has 16 residues. Germline CDR1 reads LGHDT; CDR2 reads YNNKEL (reference sequence). The CDR3 DNA reads TGTGCCAGCAGTATAGGACAGGAGACTAACACCGGGGAGCTGTTTTTT. It codes for CASSIGQETNTGELFF.

This chain links TRBV7-9 with TRBJ2-7; 8 bases line up with TRBD1. Looked up from germline, CDR1 is SEHNR and CDR2 is FQNEAQ (reference sequence). The CDR3 loop spans 16 amino acids. After removal of 0 bases from V and 5 bases from J, the junction contained 9 bases not matched to a gene. CDR3 sequence (DNA): TGTGCCAGCAGCTTAGCCCCGACAGGGGCCCTCAACGAGCAGTACTTC. This gives the protein CASSLAPTGALNEQYF.

Note on this clonotype: Given a much more abundant clone one base away, this may be a read error. This chain's CDR3 is CASGLFGSNYGYTF. The CDR3 DNA follows: TGTGCCAGCGGGCTGTTTGGCAGTAACTATGGCTACACCTTC. The rearrangement uses TRBV2 and TRBJ1-2; D ambiguous. Germline CDR1 SNHLY, CDR2 FYNNEI. The CDR3 is made up of 14 amino acids. Trimming stripped 8 bases from V and 1 base from J, with 14 bases between.

In this sample, this clonotype turned up many times. The V and J genes are TRBV20-1 and TRBJ2-7; TRBD1 is a possible D gene (5 bases). Germline CDR1 and CDR2: DFQATT and SNEGSKA (reference sequence). The CDR3 has 14 amino acids. Trimming took 3 bases from V and 3 from J, leaving 15 bases between them. The CDR3 reads CSARGPISLYEQYF. The CDR3 nucleotides are TGCAGTGCTAGGGGGCCTATCTCCCTCTACGAGCAGTACTTC.

A note on this clonotype: One end of the junction fails to match germline, which may point to a read error. The chain is built from TRBV28 and TRBJ1-1; a possible D gene is TRBD1 (5 bases). Looked up from germline, CDR1 is MDHEN and CDR2 is SYDVKM. This CDR3 is built from 15 residues. The CDR3 is CASSSFPRQNTEAYF. CDR3 DNA: TGTGCCAGCAGTTCCTTCCCTCGACAGAACACTGAAGCTTACTTT.

This clonotype was recorded at least ten times. This sequence joins TRBV30 and TRBJ1-1; D is unclear. CDR1 and CDR2 from the germline V gene are GTSNPN and SVGIG (reference sequence). The CDR3 runs to 13 residues. V was pared by 5 bases and J by 3 bases, with 13 bases between. The CDR3 loop is CAWSPSGYTEAFF. For the CDR3, the DNA is TGTGCCTGGTCCCCTTCGGGCTACACTGAAGCTTTCTTT.

Comments on this clonotype: A much larger clone lies one base from this, so it may be a read error. The chain joins TRBV19 to TRBJ1-1, with 11 positions matching TRBD1. Germline V lookup: CDR1 LNHDA, CDR2 SQIVND (reference sequence). Unmatched junction bases numbered 10, after V lost 8 bases and J lost 5 bases. The CDR3 is 15 amino acids. This CDR3 is CASLVGTGGATEAFF. The CDR3 DNA is TGTGCCAGTCTCGTGGGGACAGGGGGAGCTACTGAAGCTTTCTTT. The full variable domain, in which reference TRBV19 and TRBJ1-1 provide the parts outside the CDR3, is DGGITQSPKYLFRKEGQNVTLSCEQNLNHDAMYWYRQDPGQGLRLIYYSQIVNDFQKGDIAEGYSVSREKKESFPLTVTSAQKNPTAFYLCASLVGTGGATEAFFGQGTRLTVV.